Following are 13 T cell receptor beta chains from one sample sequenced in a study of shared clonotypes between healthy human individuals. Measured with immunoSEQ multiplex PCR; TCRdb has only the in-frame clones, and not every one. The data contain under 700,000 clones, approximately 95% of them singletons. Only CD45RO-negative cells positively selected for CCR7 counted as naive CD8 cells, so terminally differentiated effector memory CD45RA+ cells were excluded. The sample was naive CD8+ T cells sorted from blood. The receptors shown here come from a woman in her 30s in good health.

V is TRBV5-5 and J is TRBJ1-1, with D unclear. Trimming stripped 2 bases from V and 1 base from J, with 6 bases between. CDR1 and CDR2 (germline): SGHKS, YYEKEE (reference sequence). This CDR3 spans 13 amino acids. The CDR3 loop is CASSLKANTEAFF. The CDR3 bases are TGTGCCAGCAGCTTAAAGGCGAACACTGAAGCTTTCTTT.

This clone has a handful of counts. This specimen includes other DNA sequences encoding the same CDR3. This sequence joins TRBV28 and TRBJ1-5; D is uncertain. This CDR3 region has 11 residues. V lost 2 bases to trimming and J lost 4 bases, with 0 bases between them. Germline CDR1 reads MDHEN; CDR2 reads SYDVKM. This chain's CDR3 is CASSLNQPQHF. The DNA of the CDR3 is TGTGCCAGCAGTTTAAATCAGCCCCAGCATTTT.

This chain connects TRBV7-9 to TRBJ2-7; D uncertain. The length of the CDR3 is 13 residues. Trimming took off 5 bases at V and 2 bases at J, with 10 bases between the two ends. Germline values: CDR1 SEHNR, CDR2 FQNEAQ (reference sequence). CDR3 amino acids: CASSASGTYEQYF. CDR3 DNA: TGTGCCAGCAGCGCAAGTGGAACCTACGAGCAGTACTTC.

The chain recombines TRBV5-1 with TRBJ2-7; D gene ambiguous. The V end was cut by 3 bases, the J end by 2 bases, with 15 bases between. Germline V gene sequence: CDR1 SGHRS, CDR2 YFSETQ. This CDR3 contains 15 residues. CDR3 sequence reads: CASSSPGPGAYEQYF. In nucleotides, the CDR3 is TGCGCCAGCAGCTCCCCCGGGCCTGGGGCCTACGAGCAGTACTTC. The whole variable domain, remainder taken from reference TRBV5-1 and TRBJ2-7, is KAGVTQTPRYLIKTRGQQVTLSCSPISGHRSVSWYQQTPGQGLQFLFEYFSETQRNKGNFPGRFSGRQFSNSRSEMNVSTLELGDSALYLCASSSPGPGAYEQYFGPGTRLTVT.

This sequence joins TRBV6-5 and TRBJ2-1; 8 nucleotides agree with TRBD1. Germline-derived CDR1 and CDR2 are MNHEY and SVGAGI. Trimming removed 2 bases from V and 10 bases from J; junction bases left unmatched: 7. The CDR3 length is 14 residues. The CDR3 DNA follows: TGTGCCAGCAGTTACCCTGGGACAGGACGAGAGCAGTTCTTC. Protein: CASSYPGTGREQFF.

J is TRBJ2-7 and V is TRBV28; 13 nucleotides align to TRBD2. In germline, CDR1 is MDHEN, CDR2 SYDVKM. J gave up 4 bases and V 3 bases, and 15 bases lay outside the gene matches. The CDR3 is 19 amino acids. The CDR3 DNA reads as TGTGCCAGCAGTTTCCACATCCTCGGACTAGCGGGAGACCCATACGAGCAGTACTTC. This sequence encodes CASSFHILGLAGDPYEQYF. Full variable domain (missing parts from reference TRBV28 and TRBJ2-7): DVKVTQSSRYLVKRTGEKVFLECVQDMDHENMFWYRQDPGLGLRLIYFSYDVKMKEKGDIPEGYSVSREKKERFSLILESASTNQTSMYLCASSFHILGLAGDPYEQYFGPGTRLTVT.

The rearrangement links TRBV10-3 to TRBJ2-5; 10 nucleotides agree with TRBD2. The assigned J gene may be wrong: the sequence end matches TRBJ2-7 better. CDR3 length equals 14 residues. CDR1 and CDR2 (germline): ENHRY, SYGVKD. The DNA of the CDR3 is TGTGCCATCAGTGACACTAGCGGGACCTACGAGCAGTACTTC. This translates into CAISDTSGTYEQYF.

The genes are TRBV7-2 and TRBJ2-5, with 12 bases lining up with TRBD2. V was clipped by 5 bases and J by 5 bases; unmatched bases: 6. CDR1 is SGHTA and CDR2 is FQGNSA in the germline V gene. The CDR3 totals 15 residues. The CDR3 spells CASSPRLAGAETQYF. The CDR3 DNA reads TGTGCCAGCAGCCCCCGACTAGCGGGAGCTGAGACCCAGTACTTC.

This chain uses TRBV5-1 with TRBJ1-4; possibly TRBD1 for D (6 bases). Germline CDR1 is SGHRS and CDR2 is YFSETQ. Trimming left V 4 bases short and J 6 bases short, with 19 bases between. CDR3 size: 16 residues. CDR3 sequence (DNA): TGCGCCAGCAGCACAGGGCTCAGGGGTGAGGATGAAAAACTGTTTTTT. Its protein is CASSTGLRGEDEKLFF.

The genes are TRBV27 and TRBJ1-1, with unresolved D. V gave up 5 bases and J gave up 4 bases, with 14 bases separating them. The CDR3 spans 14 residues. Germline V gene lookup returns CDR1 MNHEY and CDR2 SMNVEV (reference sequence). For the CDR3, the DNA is TGTGCCAGCAGTCTCCGGGAGCCAAGCACTGAAGCTTTCTTT. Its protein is CASSLREPSTEAFF.

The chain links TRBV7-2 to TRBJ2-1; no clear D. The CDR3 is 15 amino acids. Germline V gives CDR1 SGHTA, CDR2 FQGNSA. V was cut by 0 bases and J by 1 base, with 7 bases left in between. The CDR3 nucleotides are TGTGCCAGCAGCTTAGCTGCAACATCCTACAATGAGCAGTTCTTC. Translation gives CASSLAATSYNEQFF.

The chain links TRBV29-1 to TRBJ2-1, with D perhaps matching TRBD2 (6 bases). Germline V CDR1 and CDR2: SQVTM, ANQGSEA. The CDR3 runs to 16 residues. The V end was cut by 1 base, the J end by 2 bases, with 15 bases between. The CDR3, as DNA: TGCAGCGTTGAAGGCCTAAGAGAGCGGGCCTACAATGAGCAGTTCTTC. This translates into CSVEGLRERAYNEQFF.

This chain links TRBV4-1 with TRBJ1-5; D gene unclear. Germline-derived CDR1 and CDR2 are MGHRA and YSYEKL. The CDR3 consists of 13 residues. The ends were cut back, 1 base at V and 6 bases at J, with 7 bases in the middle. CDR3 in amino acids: CASSQAPSQPQHF. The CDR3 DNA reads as TGCGCCAGCAGCCAAGCCCCAAGTCAGCCCCAGCATTTT.